The 13 T cell receptor beta chains in this list originate from one sample, sequenced in a study of blood T cell repertoires in COVID-19. The method was immunoSEQ multiplex PCR; TCRdb's version includes in-frame clones alone and lacks a portion of them. The sample shows over 300,000 clones, about nine tenths of them seen only once. Sequenced material: PBMCs or T cells enriched from blood (not recorded which). The receptors stem from a woman between 40 and 55 years old who had recovered from COVID-19.

The chain uses TRBV28 and TRBJ1-3; D remains unclear. The length of the CDR3 is 17 residues. V lost 4 bases and J 2 bases, leaving 18 bases between the germline ends. Germline CDR1 and CDR2: MDHEN and SYDVKM. CDR3 DNA: TGTGCCAGCAGTTCGCCCGAAGGAGGAGGAGCTGGAAACACCATATATTTT. Amino acids: CASSSPEGGGAGNTIYF.

This chain uses TRBV29-1 with TRBJ2-1; tentative D call: TRBD2 (6 bases). Trimming stripped 6 bases from V and 7 bases from J, with 19 bases between. Per the germline V gene, CDR1 is SQVTM and CDR2 is ANQGSEA. The CDR3 consists of 14 residues. The CDR3, as DNA: TGCAGCGTCACCCCGCCGGAGGGCCGAAATGAGCAGTTCTTC. Translation: CSVTPPEGRNEQFF.

The V call is TRBV7-8, the J call TRBJ2-7; tentative D call: TRBD2 (6 bases). CDR1 and CDR2 (germline): SGHVS, FQNEAQ. Between the trimmed V and J ends, which lost 5 bases and 7 bases, there was a span of 24 bases. The CDR3 runs 16 residues. The chain's CDR3 is CASSPGGPNPRTEQYF. The CDR3 region has the DNA TGTGCCAGCAGCCCCGGAGGGCCGAACCCACGGACGGAGCAGTACTTC.

V is TRBV4-2 and J is TRBJ2-5; 11 nucleotides match TRBD2. V dropped 1 base and J dropped 1; count of bases not matched to a gene: 5. There are 17 residues in the CDR3. The germline V gene encodes CDR1 LGHNA and CDR2 YNFKEQ. The CDR3 loop is CASSQGAGTSGQETQYF. As DNA, the CDR3 is TGTGCCAGCAGCCAAGGAGCTGGGACTAGCGGCCAAGAGACCCAGTACTTC.

The chain links TRBV2 to TRBJ2-3; TRBD1 matches at 9 bases. Germline V gene data show CDR1 as SNHLY and CDR2 as FYNNEI. The CDR3 has 14 amino acids. The J segment lost 4 bases and the V segment lost 5 bases, leaving 4 bases of the junction unmatched. The chain's CDR3 is CASSRDRAADTQYF. CDR3 nucleotide sequence: TGTGCCAGCAGTAGGGACAGGGCTGCAGATACGCAGTATTTT.

The rearrangement links TRBV6-1 to TRBJ1-2, with D perhaps matching TRBD1 (6 bases). The length of the CDR3 is 16 residues. From germline, CDR1 is MNHNS and CDR2 SASEGT. Trimming removed 1 base at V and 7 bases at J, with 19 bases between. The CDR3 region is CASSEGRLYPTGGYTF. The CDR3 DNA follows: TGTGCCAGCAGTGAAGGGAGACTTTATCCGACAGGTGGCTACACCTTC.

J is TRBJ2-1 and V is TRBV15; D is unresolved. Germline-derived CDR1 and CDR2 are LNHNV and YYDKDF (reference sequence). The CDR3 loop spans 13 amino acids. Trimming pared 0 bases from V and 13 bases from J, leaving 13 bases between. The CDR3: CATSRDPADTQFF. The CDR3 nucleotides are TGTGCCACCAGCAGAGATCCTGCGGATACACAGTTCTTC.

This rearrangement joins TRBV5-1 to TRBJ2-7; D possibly corresponds to TRBD2 (6 bases). Germline CDR1 and CDR2: SGHRS and YFSETQ. The germline V and J ends were trimmed by 2 bases and 5 bases, with 20 bases remaining between them. This CDR3 region has 16 residues. The CDR3: CASSFGGGWESDEQYF. The DNA of the CDR3 is TGCGCCAGCAGCTTCGGTGGAGGGTGGGAAAGTGACGAGCAGTACTTC.

V gene TRBV6-2 or TRBV6-3 combines with J gene TRBJ2-1, with 10 nucleotides matching TRBD2. The trim removed 0 bases at V and 4 bases at J, leaving 9 bases unmatched. There are 18 residues in the CDR3. The V gene's germline CDR1 is MNHEY and CDR2 SVGEGT. The DNA of the CDR3 is TGTGCCAGCAGTTACTCGATTTGGCTAGCGGGAGAATACAATGAGCAGTTCTTC. It specifies CASSYSIWLAGEYNEQFF.

V and J are TRBV7-6 and TRBJ2-5; 12 positions match TRBD2. J lost 4 bases, V lost 6 bases, and 15 bases had no gene match. The CDR3 has 18 amino acids. Germline V gene sequence: CDR1 SGHVS, CDR2 FNYEAQ. The CDR3 loop reads CASRKVGLAGSPAETQYF. The CDR3 nucleotides are TGTGCCAGCAGAAAAGTAGGACTAGCGGGATCCCCGGCAGAGACCCAGTACTTC.

The J gene is TRBJ2-7, the V gene TRBV9, with 7 positions matching TRBD1. Germline V CDR1 and CDR2: SGDLS, YYNGEE. The CDR3 is 15 amino acids. With 3 bases clipped from V and 4 bases from J, the junction kept 10 bases outside the gene matches. CDR3 loop: CASSEGRTGKYEQYF. The CDR3 DNA is TGTGCCAGCAGCGAGGGCAGGACAGGAAAATACGAGCAGTACTTC.

CDR3 sequence (DNA): TGTGCCAGCAGCCTACCCGGGACTAGCGGGGGGGCAGGAGATACGCAGTATTTT. Encoded protein: CASSLPGTSGGAGDTQYF. The rearrangement uses TRBV3-1 (or the pseudogene TRBV3-2) and TRBJ2-3; TRBD2 aligns across 16 bases. The length of the CDR3 is 18 residues. Germline V lookup: CDR1 LGHDT, CDR2 YNNKEL (reference sequence). After removal of 4 bases from V and 5 bases from J, the junction contained 9 bases not matched to a gene.

V and J are TRBV5-8 and TRBJ2-5; 11 positions match TRBD2. The V gene end was trimmed by 0 bases and the J gene end by 2 bases; junction bases not matched to a gene: 0. Germline CDR1 is SGHTS and CDR2 is YDEGEE. There are 15 residues in the CDR3. The DNA of the CDR3 is TGTGCCAGCAGCTTGGGACTAGCGGGACAAGAGACCCAGTACTTC. Translating gives CASSLGLAGQETQYF. Full variable domain (remainder filled in from reference TRBV5-8 and TRBJ2-5): EAGVTQSPTHLIKTRGQQATLRCSPISGHTSVYWYQQALGLGLQFLLWYDEGEERNRGNFPPRFSGRQFPNYSSELNVNALELEDSALYLCASSLGLAGQETQYFGPGTRLLVL.